The 2 T cell receptor beta chains below all came from one sample that was sequenced in a study of cytomegalovirus exposure and HLA in healthy donors. With 60 Vbeta and 13 Jbeta primers, the PCR was carried out. Assay: immunoSEQ multiplex PCR; the TCRdb copy retains only in-frame clones and omits some. Found here are roughly 88,000 clones; the top ten clones hold less than 20%. Specimen: PBMCs. The receptors were gathered from a man over 45 in good health and CMV-seropositive.

V gene TRBV7-9 combines with J gene TRBJ2-6, with 10 bases lining up with TRBD1. This CDR3 spans 19 amino acids. V trimming: 1 base; J trimming: 1 base; junction bases outside the gene matches: 7. Germline CDR1 is SEHNR and CDR2 is FQNEAQ (reference sequence). As DNA, the CDR3 is TGTGCCAGCAGCTTAGGGTGGGACAGGGGTTTATCTGGGGCCAACGTCCTGACTTTC. It is translated as CASSLGWDRGLSGANVLTF.

CDR3 amino acids: CASSIGTDEQFF. CDR3 in DNA: TGTGCCAGTAGTATAGGGACAGATGAGCAGTTCTTC. The chain is built from TRBV19 and TRBJ2-1; D might be TRBD1 (6 bases). Per the germline V gene, CDR1 is LNHDA and CDR2 is SQIVND (reference sequence). The CDR3 is made up of 12 amino acids. V shed 1 base and J shed 8 bases, with 6 bases lying between them.